The text below deals with one T cell receptor beta chain. This sample was included in a study of blood T cell repertoires in COVID-19. Here immunoSEQ multiplex PCR was the method, and the copy in TCRdb shows in-frame clones only, minus some. The table includes 150,000 to 200,000 clones, 90% detected once. Trimming removed 5 bases at V and 0 bases at J, with 15 bases between. In germline, CDR1 is MNHNY, CDR2 SVGAGI (reference sequence). CDR3 length: 16 residues. The V call is TRBV6-6, the J call TRBJ2-3; no clear D gene. The sequence came from a man aged 50 to 59 with acute or convalescent COVID-19. Sequenced: peripheral blood. CDR3 sequence: CASSRSSLLSTDTQYF. In nucleotides, the CDR3 is TGTGCCAGCAGTCGGAGTTCGCTACTGAGCACAGATACGCAGTATTTT.